This T cell receptor (beta chain) was captured by sequencing in a study of cytomegalovirus exposure and HLA in healthy donors. This CDR3 is 16 amino acids long. The V end was cut by 6 bases, the J end by 2 bases, with 17 bases between. Germline V gives CDR1 MDHEN, CDR2 SYDVKM. Comments on this clone: The antigen is unknown.

Whole-study findings and limits: A list of 164 TCR beta chains associated with cytomegalovirus was given.

The primer mix had 60 Vbeta and 13 Jbeta primers. The method was immunoSEQ multiplex PCR; TCRdb's version includes in-frame clones alone and lacks a portion of them. Of under 200,000 clones listed, 82% are singletons. The source is a girl under 10 years old in good health and CMV-seropositive. The material sequenced was PBMCs. The V gene is TRBV28, the J gene TRBJ2-1, with TRBD1 as a possible D gene (5 bases). In DNA form, the CDR3 reads TGTGCCAGCAGCACTCTGGCAGGGAAGGCCTACAATGAGCAGTTCTTC. Amino acid sequence: CASSTLAGKAYNEQFF. Full variable domain (outside the CDR3, taken from reference TRBV28 and TRBJ2-1): DVKVTQSSRYLVKRTGEKVFLECVQDMDHENMFWYRQDPGLGLRLIYFSYDVKMKEKGDIPEGYSVSREKKERFSLILESASTNQTSMYLCASSTLAGKAYNEQFFGPGTRLTVL.